These T cell receptor beta chains were read from a single sample in a study of T cells in Graves' hyperthyroidism and ophthalmopathy. TCRdb re-derived calls from the multiplex PCR reads in MiXCR, one entry per CDR3 protein. The sample has around 340,000 distinct CDR3 sequences, 16% seen once. Source material: blood. All receptors derive from a man younger than 45 with Graves' hyperthyroidism. The CDR3 runs from the conserved cysteine through the conserved F or W. D genes are given only for firm matches. Rows give clone size only sometimes, using once, few, many, or a class for an expanded clone.

CDR3,DNA,V,size,J,D
CASALLGRGNDIQYF,TGCGCCAGCGCCCTGCTGGGCAGGGGGAATGACATTCAGTACTTC,TRBV5-1,NA,TRBJ2-4,TRBD1
CAWSSLPSTEAFF,TGTGCCTGGAGTTCCCTCCCCAGCACTGAAGCTTTCTTT,TRBV30,many,TRBJ1-1,NA
CASRAAGTSVDEQFF,TGCGCCAGCAGGGCGGCCGGGACTAGCGTTGATGAGCAGTTCTTC,TRBV5-1,many,TRBJ2-1,TRBD2
CASSPLKTSGIYEQYF,TGTGCCAGTAGTCCTTTGAAGACTAGCGGAATCTACGAGCAGTACTTC,TRBV19,few,TRBJ2-7,TRBD2
CAWRGQGAFQPQHF,TGTGCCTGGAGGGGCCAGGGGGCGTTTCAGCCCCAGCATTTT,TRBV30,many,TRBJ1-5,TRBD1
CSVGQGNSPLHF,TGCAGCGTGGGACAGGGCAATTCACCCCTCCACTTT,TRBV29-1,few,TRBJ1-6,TRBD1
CASSSDRASGTQYF,TGTGCCAGTAGTTCGGACAGAGCCAGTGGGACCCAGTACTTC,TRBV19,NA,TRBJ2-5,NA
CASSYSPGGSNLVDTQYF,TGTGCCAGCAGTTACTCGCCGGGCGGGAGTAACTTAGTGGATACGCAGTATTTT,TRBV6-6,few,TRBJ2-3,TRBD2
CASEGGGADNEQFF,TGTGCCAGCGAAGGAGGGGGGGCGGACAATGAGCAGTTCTTC,TRBV28,many,TRBJ2-1,NA
CSADGPGVYQPQHF,TGCAGTGCCGATGGTCCGGGTGTCTATCAGCCCCAGCATTTT,TRBV20-1,NA,TRBJ1-5,NA
CASSQDLGTYEQYF,TGCGCCAGCAGCCAAGATCTCGGTACCTACGAGCAGTACTTC,TRBV4-1,few,TRBJ2-7,NA
CASSLTGDDKAFF,TGTGCCAGCAGTTTGACAGGGGACGACAAAGCTTTCTTT,TRBV28,many,TRBJ1-1,TRBD1
CASRAGQGTYEQYF,TGTGCCAGCAGGGCGGGACAGGGCACCTACGAGCAGTACTTC,TRBV28,many,TRBJ2-7,TRBD1
CATRDPSTDTQYF,TGTGCCACAAGGGATCCTAGCACAGATACGCAGTATTTT,TRBV27,many,TRBJ2-3,NA
CASSRDRDNQPQHF,TGTGCCAGCAGCAGGGACAGGGACAATCAGCCCCAGCATTTT,TRBV28,many,TRBJ1-5,TRBD1
CASGLGGRGRSWEQYF,TGTGCCAGCGGCCTGGGCGGCAGGGGGCGATCGTGGGAGCAGTACTTC,TRBV27,many,TRBJ2-7,TRBD1
CSAPSRGYEQYF,TGCAGTGCCCCCTCGCGGGGCTACGAGCAGTACTTC,TRBV20-1,NA,TRBJ2-7,NA
CATSDSDTEAFF,TGTGCCACCAGTGACTCAGACACTGAAGCTTTCTTT,TRBV24-1,many,TRBJ1-1,NA
CASSYGGGARPEAFF,TGTGCCAGCAGTTATGGCGGAGGCGCGCGTCCTGAAGCTTTCTTT,TRBV28,many,TRBJ1-1,NA
CSGGQDKNYGYTF,TGCAGCGGGGGACAGGACAAGAACTATGGCTACACCTTC,TRBV29-1,few,TRBJ1-2,TRBD1
CSASPGGSITGELFF,TGCAGTGCTAGTCCGGGCGGGAGCATCACCGGGGAGCTGTTTTTT,TRBV20-1,many,TRBJ2-2,TRBD2
CASSRGDSTTGELFF,TGCGCCAGCAGCCGGGGGGACTCTACAACCGGGGAGCTGTTTTTT,TRBV4-1,NA,TRBJ2-2,NA
CATSTGLSVAQPQHF,TGTGCCACCAGCACGGGACTCAGTGTGGCGCAGCCCCAGCATTTT,TRBV15,few,TRBJ1-5,NA
CSASTSFLYEQYF,TGCAGTGCCTCGACTAGTTTCCTGTACGAGCAGTACTTC,TRBV20-1,NA,TRBJ2-7,NA
CASSAGPDTEAFF,TGTGCCAGCTCGGCGGGGCCTGACACTGAAGCTTTCTTT,TRBV18,many,TRBJ1-1,NA
CASSAGHVNEQFF,TGTGCCAGCAGCGCTGGACATGTCAATGAGCAGTTCTTC,TRBV9,NA,TRBJ2-1,NA
CASNDGTSGRIGNTQYF,TGTGCCAGCAACGACGGTACTAGCGGGAGGATAGGGAATACGCAGTATTTT,TRBV6-2/TRBV6-3,many,TRBJ2-3,TRBD2
CASSPAVGEWEQFF,TGCGCCAGCAGCCCTGCTGTGGGGGAATGGGAGCAGTTCTTC,TRBV4-1,few,TRBJ2-1,NA
CASRDQGAEDEQFF,TGCGCCAGCAGGGATCAGGGGGCAGAGGATGAGCAGTTCTTC,TRBV5-1,many,TRBJ2-1,TRBD1